The subject of this entry is one T cell receptor beta chain. In this sample, this clonotype turned up a few times. Its antigen target is currently unknown. The record has no base qualities; no much larger clone is one base away. Trimming at the junction amounts to 4 bases on V and 5 bases on J, and the germline ends lie 16 bases apart. The CDR3 goes from the cysteine to the phenylalanine over 14 residues. This entry keeps only the CDR3 DNA: 42 bases, framed from base 1. CDR1 and CDR2, looked up from the germline V gene, are SQVTM and ANQGSEA. The library was obtained by PCR. Data came from an Illumina HiSeq 2500. To reduce PCR and sequencing biases, unique molecular identifiers were incorporated into the TCR beta cDNA libraries. Around 500,000 cDNA molecules were obtained for every 1 to 10 million input T cells, so each molecule roughly corresponded to one T cell. The patient libraries were prepared and sequenced using the same protocol as the earlier healthy control dataset. Within a given batch, samples were prepared together, multiplexed and sequenced on the same HiSeq lane. Per the authors' processing: MIGEC handled the raw barcoded reads, throwing out single-read molecular identifier groups before consensus assembly and CDR3 extraction. Clonotype tables were post-analysed with VDJtools, normalizing diversity by down-sampling all datasets to the smallest sample size. In repertoire overlap clustering, CDR3 amino acid sequences, but not nucleotide sequences, were matched to correct batch-related cross-sample contamination. TCRdb itself trimmed the public reads at Q25 with fastp, ran MiXCR and retained productive beta chains. Every distinct CDR3 protein forms one entry, paired with its most common genes and DNA. The V and J calls here are based on TCRdb, not the publication. This sample has approximately 660,000 distinct CDR3 sequences in its table, and 55% to 60% of those were observed once. About 10% of the sample is held by the ten biggest clonotypes.

The data are from a study of post-analysis software for immune sequencing data (dated by TCRdb to between 2015 and 2016). A note on the overall study: Disease courses on record covered relapsing-remitting, secondary progressive and progressive-relapsing multiple sclerosis, though some patients had no subtype annotation. A subset of samples was prepared in parallel using single-end sample barcoding, then pooled and co-amplified after Illumina adapter ligation. Patient repertoires were compared against about a dozen previously published healthy control repertoires from donors aged roughly 6 to 27 years.

Results the study describes overall, beyond this receptor: Strong co-clustering of samples prepared in the same batch was shown by direct clustering with F measure, prompting a batch-effect correction. Normalized Chao1 diversity was significantly lower in multiple sclerosis patients than controls, suggesting substantial peripheral T-cell clonal expansion. Patients showed significantly higher frequencies than controls for a handful of TRBV segments, among them TRBV5-6, TRBV5-1 and TRBV20-1. The control group was slightly older than the multiple sclerosis patient group.

To demonstrate the VDJtools post-analysis software, TCR beta repertoires were profiled from the peripheral blood of about 14 young patients with multiple sclerosis. The patients with multiple sclerosis were children and adolescents between roughly 6 and 17 years of age. Specimen: blood. The sequence joins TRBV29-1 to TRBJ2-3, with the D call perhaps TRBD1 or TRBD2, each one matching 5 bases. This sequence originates from a girl aged 2 to 9 with multiple sclerosis. Here the CDR3 is given as CSVGSRGLGDTQYF. The DNA reads TGCAGCGTTGGGTCGAGGGGCCTTGGAGATACGCAGTATTTT.